The clone carrying this T cell receptor (beta chain) was seen only once. Its antigen remains unknown. The sample originates from a study of vaccination and CD4 T cells after COVID-19. Study results and limitations: It was found that, in convalescent patients, 304 of 307 vaccine-specific clones were spike mono-reactive. Convalescent patients had a median approximately 86% of post-vaccine SARS-CoV-2-reactive clones that were detected only after vaccination, not before it.

Between the trimmed V and J ends, which lost 7 bases and 0 bases, there was a span of 21 bases. CDR3 size: 17 residues. CDR1 and CDR2 (germline): MNHNS, SASEGT. Treatment indicated: roughly 11-day PBMC culture with coronavirus spike peptide pools or control peptides (ViraFEST assay). The Oncomine TCR Beta short-read assay was applied to DNA of cultured CD4+ T cells. Via MiXCR, TCRdb re-called the PCR reads, giving one row per CDR3 protein. The table lists fewer than 15,000 distinct CDR3 sequences, around 74% of them singletons. Sequencing was done on a sample of CD4+ T cells from blood, cultured in vitro. This clonotype originated in a human donor who had recovered from COVID-19. J is TRBJ1-2 and V is TRBV6-1; D remains unclear. DNA of the CDR3: TGTGCCAGCAACCTAAGGGCTGTTTCTAACTCTAACTATGGCTACACCTTC. Translation: CASNLRAVSNSNYGYTF.